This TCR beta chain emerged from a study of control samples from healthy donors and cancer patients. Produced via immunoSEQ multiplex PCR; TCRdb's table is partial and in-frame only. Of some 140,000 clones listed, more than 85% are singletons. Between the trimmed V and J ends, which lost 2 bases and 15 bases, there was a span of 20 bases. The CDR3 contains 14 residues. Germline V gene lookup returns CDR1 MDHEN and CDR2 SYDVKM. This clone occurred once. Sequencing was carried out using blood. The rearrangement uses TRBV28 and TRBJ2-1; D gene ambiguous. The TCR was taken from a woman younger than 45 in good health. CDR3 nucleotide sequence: TGTGCCAGCAGTTTAAAATACCCGGTCCTCAAGGCGTTCTTC. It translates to CASSLKYPVLKAFF.